The next 18 T cell receptor beta chains were all read from a single sample in a study of T cell changes during pregnancy in multiple sclerosis. Assay used: immunoSEQ multiplex PCR; TCRdb lists only in-frame clones, some missing. The repertoire holds tens of thousands of clones, with around 90% as singletons. This material consisted of CD4+ T cells from peripheral blood mononuclear cells, taken in the third trimester of pregnancy. These receptors were obtained from a female donor with multiple sclerosis, enrolled in a pregnancy study.

The chain is built from TRBV7-2 and TRBJ2-7; possible D gene TRBD2, 5 bases. V lost 1 base and J 4 bases, leaving 17 bases between the germline ends. The CDR3 covers 16 residues. The V gene's germline CDR1 is SGHTA and CDR2 FQGNSA. The CDR3 region has the DNA TGTGCCAGCAGCTTAGTGGCTCGTTCTAGCTCTTACGAGCAGTACTTC. Its protein is CASSLVARSSSYEQYF.

The chain couples TRBV19 to TRBJ2-5; TRBD1 agrees at 7 bases. Trimming at V came to 4 bases and at J to 5 bases, leaving 13 bases not matched to a gene. The CDR3 length is 16 residues. Germline values: CDR1 LNHDA, CDR2 SQIVND (reference sequence). Here the CDR3 DNA reads TGTGCCAGTAGTAGAACCACCGGGACAGTAACGGAGACCCAGTACTTC. It translates to CASSRTTGTVTETQYF. The full variable domain, rest sourced from reference TRBV19 and TRBJ2-5, is DGGITQSPKYLFRKEGQNVTLSCEQNLNHDAMYWYRQDPGQGLRLIYYSQIVNDFQKGDIAEGYSVSREKKESFPLTVTSAQKNPTAFYLCASSRTTGTVTETQYFGPGTRLLVL.

The chain is built from TRBV5-1 and TRBJ2-5; TRBD2 matches 15 bases. Germline V lookup: CDR1 SGHRS, CDR2 YFSETQ. The CDR3 extends over 18 amino acids. Unmatched junction bases numbered 13, after V lost 5 bases and J lost 5 bases. In DNA, the CDR3 is TGCGCCAGCAGAACGCCCCTAGGACTAGCGGGGGGGCCGGAGACCCAGTACTTC. This gives the protein CASRTPLGLAGGPETQYF.

This chain uses TRBV5-1 with TRBJ1-5; possibly TRBD1 for D (6 bases). The length of the CDR3 is 15 residues. V was pared by 3 bases and J by 7 bases, with 17 bases between. The germline V gene has CDR1 SGHRS and CDR2 YFSETQ. The CDR3 region is CASSSGGGAGQPQHF. CDR3 DNA sequence: TGCGCCAGCAGCTCGGGGGGCGGAGCAGGGCAGCCCCAGCATTTT.

The chain uses TRBV19 and TRBJ1-6; D ambiguous. This CDR3 has 16 amino acids. Germline loops: CDR1 LNHDA, CDR2 SQIVND (reference sequence). Trimming removed 6 bases from V and 3 bases from J, with 15 bases in between. The CDR3 sequence: CASSLRALFYNSPLHF. As DNA, the CDR3 is TGTGCCAGTAGCCTGAGAGCCTTGTTCTATAATTCACCCCTCCACTTT.

The rearrangement links TRBV11-2 to TRBJ2-1, with 12 bases identical to TRBD2. The J segment lost 13 bases and the V segment lost 1 base, leaving 11 bases of the junction unmatched. CDR1 is SGHAT, CDR2 FQNNGV, per germline. The length of the CDR3 is 16 residues. CDR3 sequence (DNA): TGTGCCAGCAGCTTAGCTCCCCCGACTAGCGGGGGCCCCCAGTTCTTC. Protein product: CASSLAPPTSGGPQFF.

The V and J genes are TRBV19 and TRBJ2-3; 8 bases agree with TRBD2. V shed 3 bases and J 6 bases; nucleotides not matched to a gene: 8. There are 15 residues in the CDR3. From germline, CDR1 is LNHDA and CDR2 SQIVND (reference sequence). The CDR3 DNA sequence: TGTGCCAGTAGTATGGGCGGGGGGCCAGGGGATACGCAGTATTTT. Encoded protein: CASSMGGGPGDTQYF.

V is TRBV5-1 and J is TRBJ2-7, with 8 positions matching TRBD1. With V trimmed by 4 bases and J by 3 bases, 3 bases remained unmatched. CDR1 is SGHRS, CDR2 YFSETQ, per germline. CDR3 length equals 13 residues. The CDR3 is CASSHTGGYEQYF. CDR3 nucleotides: TGCGCCAGCAGCCATACAGGGGGCTACGAGCAGTACTTC.

This clone is a singleton in its sample. The V and J genes are TRBV19 and TRBJ1-5, with D unresolved. Trimming shortened V by 4 bases and J by 3 bases, and 7 bases separated the two germline ends. The CDR3 extends over 13 amino acids. Germline CDR1 is LNHDA and CDR2 is SQIVND (reference sequence). The DNA for the CDR3 is TGTGCCAGTAGTAGTCAGGTCAATCAGCCCCAGCATTTT. This codes for CASSSQVNQPQHF.

V is TRBV7-3 and J is TRBJ2-2; the match to TRBD2 covers 8 bases. CDR1 is SGHTA, CDR2 FQGTGA, per germline. Trimming took 5 bases from V and 0 from J; bases not matched to a gene: 5. The CDR3 is 16 residues long. Here the CDR3 reads CASSRGRGANTGELFF. The CDR3 DNA reads TGTGCCAGCAGCCGGGGGCGGGGGGCGAACACCGGGGAGCTGTTTTTT.

This clone was counted a single time. The chain employs TRBV2 and TRBJ2-5; TRBD1 is a possible D gene (6 bases). Germline CDR1 reads SNHLY; CDR2 reads FYNNEI. V lost 6 bases to trimming and J lost 4 bases, with 18 bases between them. The CDR3 contains 15 residues. CDR3: CASRAGGGLSETQYF. For the CDR3, the DNA is TGTGCCAGCAGGGCGGGTGGGGGCTTGTCAGAGACCCAGTACTTC.

This sequence joins TRBV5-6 and TRBJ1-2; D not resolved. The ends were cut back, 1 base at V and 7 bases at J, with 11 bases in the middle. This CDR3 spans 13 amino acids. Germline V gene lookup returns CDR1 SGHDT and CDR2 YYEEEE. CDR3 DNA: TGTGCCAGCAGCTTGTACTCCTCGGGTGGCTACACCTTC. Its translation is CASSLYSSGGYTF.

The rearrangement links TRBV7-3 to TRBJ1-1, with no clear D. V was trimmed by 4 bases and J by 7 bases, leaving 13 bases between them. Germline lookup yields CDR1 SGHTA and CDR2 FQGTGA. The CDR3 covers 13 residues. The CDR3 here is CASSSVVASEAFF. The CDR3 DNA reads as TGTGCCAGCAGCTCCGTCGTGGCTAGTGAAGCTTTCTTT.

Written as DNA, the CDR3 is TGTGCCAGCAGAGGTCGTGATCCACAGGGGGGCGAGCAGTACTTC. This translates into CASRGRDPQGGEQYF. The chain has TRBV6-5 and TRBJ2-7, with 8 bases identical to TRBD1. CDR1 is MNHEY and CDR2 is SVGAGI in the germline V gene. J gave up 6 bases and V 6 bases, and 13 bases lay outside the gene matches. This CDR3 is 15 amino acids long.

This rearrangement joins TRBV4-1 to TRBJ2-2; perhaps TRBD2 as D (5 bases). Deletions cut 5 bases from V and 3 bases from J, with 7 bases between. CDR1 is MGHRA, CDR2 YSYEKL, per germline. The CDR3 spans 13 residues. The CDR3 reads CASSSGDTGELFF. The CDR3 DNA sequence: TGCGCCAGCAGCTCCGGGGACACCGGGGAGCTGTTTTTT.

The rearrangement links TRBV6-6 to TRBJ2-3; weak D call: TRBD2 (6 bases). V gave up 2 bases and J gave up 1 base, with 10 bases separating them. CDR3 length: 15 residues. The germline V gene has CDR1 MNHNY and CDR2 SVGAGI (reference sequence). CDR3 sequence reads: CASSYIGGGTDTQYF. CDR3 coding DNA: TGTGCCAGCAGTTACATTGGAGGGGGCACAGATACGCAGTATTTT.

V gene TRBV18 combines with J gene TRBJ1-1; D uncertain. V gave up 4 bases and J gave up 2 bases, with 5 bases separating them. CDR3 length equals 12 residues. Germline assignment: CDR1 KGHSH and CDR2 LQKENI. In DNA form, the CDR3 reads TGTGCCAGCTCACGGCAAAACACTGAAGCTTTCTTT. This gives the protein CASSRQNTEAFF. The whole variable domain, remainder taken from reference TRBV18 and TRBJ1-1, is NAGVMQNPRHLVRRRGQEARLRCSPMKGHSHVYWYRQLPEEGLKFMVYLQKENIIDESGMPKERFSAEFPKEGPSILRIQQVVRGDSAAYFCASSRQNTEAFFGQGTRLTVV.

This clone was observed a single time. CDR3 sequence (DNA): TGTGCCAGTAGTATAGAGGGCAGTCCTTTGCTTCAGGCTTTCTTT. It is translated as CASSIEGSPLLQAFF. This sequence joins TRBV19 and TRBJ1-1, with no clear D. Germline CDR1 LNHDA, CDR2 SQIVND (reference sequence). V was trimmed by 0 bases and J by 11 bases, leaving 19 bases between them. The CDR3 runs 15 residues.